This TCR beta chain stems from a study of blood T cell repertoires in COVID-19. Study information: T cells, B-cell-depleted T cells, or PBMCs supplied cDNA or gDNA.

The table came from immunoSEQ multiplex PCR; TCRdb's copy has only in-frame clones and leaves some out. The sample includes 150,000 to 200,000 clones, around 84% of them seen just once. Seattle's enrolled individuals joined amid active infection and were then monitored longitudinally. The CDR3 spans 15 residues. Per germline, CDR1 KGHDR and CDR2 SFDVKD. V shed 5 bases and J 8 bases; nucleotides not matched to a gene: 9. This clone was counted a single time. The sample taken for sequencing was peripheral blood. The TCR originated in a man in his 60s with COVID-19, enrolled during active disease. V usage is TRBV24-1 and J usage is TRBJ2-3; the match to TRBD2 covers 10 bases. CDR3 sequence (DNA): TGTGCCACCAGTGTCAGCGGGGGGGGACAAGCTACGCAGTATTTT. Its translation: CATSVSGGGQATQYF.